This TCR beta chain emerged from a study of identical twins. This clonotype has a handful of counts. What it recognizes is unknown. TCRdb ran MiXCR on the 5' RACE reads and lists one entry per CDR3 protein. This sample yields roughly 1,500,000 distinct CDR3 sequences, of which less than 35% are seen a single time; about 0.3% belongs to the top ten. Study conclusions and caveats: Twins' surplus sharing was weaker for beta out-of-frame sequences.

V shed 1 base, J shed 1 base, and the junction held 5 bases outside the gene matches. The germline gives CDR1 LGHDT, CDR2 YNNKEL (reference sequence). There are 18 residues in the CDR3. Healthy Caucasians supplied all donations. Sequenced sample: cord blood. V and J are TRBV3-1 and TRBJ2-1, with 12 positions matching TRBD2. This receptor was taken from a newborn girl in good health. The CDR3 spells CASSQGLAGAQSYNEQFF. In nucleotides, the CDR3 is TGTGCCAGCAGCCAAGGACTAGCGGGGGCCCAGTCCTACAATGAGCAGTTCTTC.